This is a list of T cell receptor beta chains from one sample in a study of response to subunit inactivated influenza vaccine. TCRdb independently ran MiXCR on the RT-PCR reads; one entry per CDR3 protein. Of roughly 550,000 distinct CDR3 sequences in the sample, roughly 23% were seen once. In addition, the sample was reused for a study of T cells expressing NK-cell markers.

The sequences come from CD4+ T cells sorted from PBMCs, collected 12 days after vaccination. The receptors derive from a man aged 45-60 years who received an inactivated influenza vaccine. Both conserved end residues are part of each CDR3. Fields, in order: clone size, V gene, CDR3 length, J gene, D gene, CDR3 DNA, CDR3 protein. The D gene is left open where the match is weak. Part of the rows lack a size; the others show once, few, many or a class for expanded clones.

few	TRBV24-1	15	TRBJ1-2	-	TGTGCCACCAGTGATTTTCCCAGGGGATCCTATGGCTACACCTTC	CATSDFPRGSYGYTF
-	TRBV3-1	12	TRBJ2-1	-	TGTGCCAGCAGCCATGGGTTAGTGGGGCAGTTCTTC	CASSHGLVGQFF
-	TRBV7-9	17	TRBJ2-1	TRBD1	TGTGCCAGCAGCCCAACCTTGACCGGGACAGGGAGCAATGAGCAGTTCTTC	CASSPTLTGTGSNEQFF
-	TRBV2	13	TRBJ1-6	-	TGTGCCAGTAGGAACAGGGTTCGGTCACCCCTCCACTTT	CASRNRVRSPLHF
few	TRBV7-2	16	TRBJ2-1	-	TGTGCCAGCAGCTTAGTTCGTCAGAACTCCTACAATGAGCAGTTCTTC	CASSLVRQNSYNEQFF
many	TRBV7-9	15	TRBJ2-7	TRBD2	TGTGCCAGCAGCTTAGTGACTAGCGGGAGGAACGAGCAGTACTTC	CASSLVTSGRNEQYF
few	TRBV18	18	TRBJ2-3	TRBD2	TGTGCCAGCTCACCACGATTCGCAGCGGGGGGCTCCACAGATACGCAGTATTTT	CASSPRFAAGGSTDTQYF
-	TRBV5-1	15	TRBJ2-2	-	TGCGCCAGCAGCTTAGCCAGGGGGGACACCGGGGAGCTGTTTTTT	CASSLARGDTGELFF
few	TRBV7-2	14	TRBJ1-5	-	TGTGCCAGCAGCTTAGCGGAGGGATATCAGCCCCAGCATTTT	CASSLAEGYQPQHF
-	TRBV15	15	TRBJ1-2	TRBD1	TGTGCCACCAGCAGAGATGTCAGGGGGGGGTATGGCTACACCTTC	CATSRDVRGGYGYTF
-	TRBV3-1	15	TRBJ1-1	-	TGTGCCAGCAGCCAAGCCGGGGTCAGGAACACTGAAGCTTTCTTT	CASSQAGVRNTEAFF
few	TRBV7-2	15	TRBJ2-7	-	TGTGCCAGCAGCCAGGTTCGGGATCCATCCTACGAGCAGTACTTC	CASSQVRDPSYEQYF
few	TRBV7-8	14	TRBJ2-7	-	TGTGCCAGCAGCTTAGCTCCCGTAAACTACGAGCAGTACTTC	CASSLAPVNYEQYF
many	TRBV5-1	16	TRBJ2-1	TRBD2	TGCGCCAGCAGCACGACTAGCGGGGGGGCCTACAATGAGCAGTTCTTC	CASSTTSGGAYNEQFF
-	TRBV4-2	15	TRBJ2-3	TRBD2	TGTGCCAGCAGCCCTGGGACTAGTATTGGGGATACGCAGTATTTT	CASSPGTSIGDTQYF
-	TRBV20-1	14	TRBJ1-2	-	TGCAGTGCCCAACTGGGGACGCTTAACTATGGCTACACCTTC	CSAQLGTLNYGYTF
-	TRBV15	16	TRBJ1-1	-	TGTGCCACCAGCAGAGATCCAGGGGCGCCCAACACTGAAGCTTTCTTT	CATSRDPGAPNTEAFF
few	TRBV27	15	TRBJ2-7	-	TGTGCCAGCAGTTTTCGGGGGGCTCGGACCTACGAGCAGTACTTC	CASSFRGARTYEQYF
-	TRBV29-1	14	TRBJ2-3	-	TGCAGCGTCTCCAGGGGGGCCACCACAGATACGCAGTATTTT	CSVSRGATTDTQYF
-	TRBV28	11	TRBJ2-1	-	TGTGCCAGCAGTCCCCTTGAGGAGCAGTTCTTC	CASSPLEEQFF
-	TRBV14	16	TRBJ2-1	-	TGTGCCAGCAGCCAAGATCTCATCACGACCTACAATGAGCAGTTCTTC	CASSQDLITTYNEQFF
few	TRBV20-1	14	TRBJ1-1	-	TGCAGTGCTGCCCCCGGGACACTAAACACTGAAGCTTTCTTT	CSAAPGTLNTEAFF
many	TRBV10-2	15	TRBJ1-6	TRBD1	TGCGCCAGCAGTACAGGGGTTGAAAGAAATTCACCCCTCCACTTT	CASSTGVERNSPLHF
few	TRBV28	16	TRBJ2-5	-	TGTGCCAGCAGTTTAACCGGGCCTCAGTCGAGAGAGACCCAGTACTTC	CASSLTGPQSRETQYF
-	TRBV4-3	16	TRBJ2-7	-	TGCGCCAGCAGCCCCCAATCCAACAGGGTTTCTACCGAGCAGTACTTC	CASSPQSNRVSTEQYF
few	TRBV5-1	15	TRBJ2-2	-	TGCGCCAGCAGCATCCGGGACGGGAACACCGGGGAGCTGTTTTTT	CASSIRDGNTGELFF
-	TRBV18	14	TRBJ1-5	-	TGTGCCAGCTCACCGGAAAGGAGAAATCAGCCCCAGCATTTT	CASSPERRNQPQHF
-	TRBV2	13	TRBJ1-1	-	TGTGCCAGCAGTGACGGACGGTCCACTGAAGCTTTGTTT	CASSDGRSTEALF
once	TRBV11-2	13	TRBJ1-5	-	TGTGCCAGCAGCTTAGAGAACTATCAGCCCCAGCATTTT	CASSLENYQPQHF
-	TRBV5-1	14	TRBJ2-7	TRBD2	TGCGCCAGCGCCCCGGGGACTAGCGGTTACGAGCAGTACTTC	CASAPGTSGYEQYF
many	TRBV25-1	15	TRBJ1-4	TRBD1	TGTGCCAGCAGCGACAGGGTTTCGACTAATGAAAAACTGTTTTTT	CASSDRVSTNEKLFF
-	TRBV7-9	15	TRBJ2-1	TRBD1	TGTGCCAGCAGCTCGGGACAGGGGGGAATGGATGAGCAGTTCTTC	CASSSGQGGMDEQFF
-	TRBV12-3/TRBV12-4	14	TRBJ2-7	TRBD2	TGTGCCAGCAGACTAGCGGGAGGGGCCTACGAGCAGTACTTC	CASRLAGGAYEQYF
-	TRBV19	14	TRBJ2-7	TRBD1	TGTGCCAGTAGTAACAGGGGGAAAGTGTACGAGCAGTACTTC	CASSNRGKVYEQYF
-	TRBV4-2	14	TRBJ2-7	-	TGTGCCAGCAGCCAAGTCGGGCCTCCCTACGAGCAGTACTTC	CASSQVGPPYEQYF
-	TRBV6-2/TRBV6-3	17	TRBJ2-1	-	TGTGCCAGCAGTTACTCGTTCCTAGCGACCTCCTACAATGAGCAGTTCTTC	CASSYSFLATSYNEQFF
few	TRBV30	13	TRBJ2-7	-	TGTGCCTGGAGTGGAAGTGTGTTCGGCGAGCAGTACTTC	CAWSGSVFGEQYF
-	TRBV6-2/TRBV6-3	16	TRBJ1-1	TRBD1	TGTGCCAGCATACCAGACAGGGCGAGAATGAACACTGAAGCTTTCTTT	CASIPDRARMNTEAFF
few	TRBV20-1	14	TRBJ1-6	-	TGCAGTGCTAGTTCTGACATCTACAATTCACCCCTCCACTTT	CSASSDIYNSPLHF
-	TRBV12-3/TRBV12-4	12	TRBJ1-2	-	TGTGCCAGCAGTCCCGCCCGGGCGGGCTGCACCTTC	CASSPARAGCTF
once	TRBV6-2/TRBV6-3	17	TRBJ1-2	TRBD1	TGTGCCAGCAGTTACTCTCGTGACAGGGCGTCATTCGATGGCTACACCTTC	CASSYSRDRASFDGYTF
-	TRBV3-1	14	TRBJ1-1	TRBD1	TGTGCCAGCAGCTCGACAGGGAGGAACACTGAAGCTTTCTTT	CASSSTGRNTEAFF
-	TRBV29-1	13	TRBJ2-4	-	TGCTCAGTTAGGGGGGTAGTAAGAGACATTCAGTACTTC	CSVRGVVRDIQYF
once	TRBV19	15	TRBJ2-5	-	TGTGCCAGTAGTATCTCGCCGGGAGCGGACCAGACCCAGTACTTC	CASSISPGADQTQYF
-	TRBV29-1	12	TRBJ1-4	-	TGCAGCGGTGGTGCAACTAATGAAAAACTGTTTTTT	CSGGATNEKLFF
-	TRBV6-1	15	TRBJ2-3	TRBD2	TGTGCCAGCAGGCCTAGCGGGGGGAGCACAGATACGCAGTATTTT	CASRPSGGSTDTQYF
-	TRBV9	14	TRBJ2-7	-	TGTGCCAGCAGCCCTAGCTGGATCACTTACGAGCAGTACTTC	CASSPSWITYEQYF
-	TRBV5-1	16	TRBJ1-3	-	TGCGCCAGCAGCCCGCATGACGCTAGCTCTGGAAACACCATATATTTT	CASSPHDASSGNTIYF
few	TRBV29-1	13	TRBJ1-4	-	TGCAGCGTTCTGGTCACAACTAATGAAAAACTGTTTTTT	CSVLVTTNEKLFF
few	TRBV6-1	14	TRBJ1-1	-	TGTGCCAGCGAACCCGGACGGATGAACACTGAAGCTTTCTTT	CASEPGRMNTEAFF
-	TRBV6-1	16	TRBJ2-3	-	TGTGCCAGCAGTGAATTGGTTAGCGGACGCACAGATACGCAGTATTTT	CASSELVSGRTDTQYF
-	TRBV28	15	TRBJ2-3	TRBD2	TGTGCCAGCAGTTTCCTAGCGGGAGCTGAAGATACGCAGTATTTT	CASSFLAGAEDTQYF
-	TRBV4-2	14	TRBJ2-7	-	TGTGCCAGCAGCCAAGAACGACGCTCCTACGAGCAGTACTTC	CASSQERRSYEQYF
-	TRBV6-2/TRBV6-3	14	TRBJ2-2	-	TGTGCCAGCAAAGGGGCTACGAACACCGGGGAGCTGTTTTTT	CASKGATNTGELFF
-	TRBV27	14	TRBJ1-2	TRBD1	TGTGCCAGCTCCTCCGGACAGGGATGGGGTGGCTACACCTTC	CASSSGQGWGGYTF
many	TRBV29-1	10	TRBJ1-1	-	TGCAGCGGGAAGGACACTGAAGCTTTCTTT	CSGKDTEAFF
-	TRBV5-6	13	TRBJ1-5	-	TGTGCCAGCAGCTTGGACCCGGGTCAGCCCCAGCATTTT	CASSLDPGQPQHF